This T cell receptor (beta chain) was found in a study of OX40 agonist ivuxolimab in advanced cancers. Across the study: Ivuxolimab is a fully human IgG2 antibody that activates OX40 (CD134).

This CDR3 spans 14 amino acids. CDR1 MNHEY and CDR2 SVGAGI come from the germline V gene. V trimming: 5 bases; J trimming: 2 bases; junction bases outside the gene matches: 6. Concerning this clone: Its target is unknown.

Study results and limitations: Partial responders receiving 0.1-3.0 mg/kg showed among the lowest clonal expansion.

Sequencing used immunoSEQ multiplex PCR; TCRdb keeps in-frame clones, though not all of them. Among some 87,000 clones listed, approximately 90% were seen once. The receptor was isolated from an adult with an advanced solid tumor such as melanoma, head and neck, liver or kidney cancer. V gene TRBV6-5 combines with J gene TRBJ2-7; 7 bases map to TRBD2. The material was CD4+ or CD8+ T cells sorted from blood, obtained in a trial of the OX40 agonist ivuxolimab. The DNA of the CDR3 is TGTGCCAGCAGTCTACTCGGGACTACCTACGAGCAGTACTTC. Translation: CASSLLGTTYEQYF.